A selection of T cell receptor beta chains follows, all from one sample in a study of long-term antiretroviral therapy in people with HIV. Profiled with immunoSEQ multiplex PCR; TCRdb holds only in-frame clones, not every one. The sample includes approximately 19,000 clones, 75% to 85% seen only once; the top ten take 5% to 7.5%. The sequencing here drew on unsorted PBMCs, taken at the start of antiretroviral therapy, before treatment. The receptor source for this set is a man between 18 and 29 years old with HIV. Each CDR3 is given with its conserved first and last residue. A D gene is named only where the DNA matches it firmly. Size values are once, few and many counts, or a class for expanded clones, and some rows have none.

>TRBV28|TRBD1|few|TRBJ2-7
TGTGCCAGCAGGGGGTCCGGGACAGGCTCCTACGAGCAGTACTTC
CASRGSGTGSYEQYF
>TRBV27|TRBD1|-|TRBJ2-1
TGTGCCAGCAGTTCTATGGGACAGGGAGGTAGAGGGGGCGAGCAGTTCTTC
CASSSMGQGGRGGEQFF
>TRBV11-3|-|-|TRBJ2-6
TGTGCCAGCAGCTTAGTTTCATCGGCTTCTGGGGCCAACGTCCTGACTTTC
CASSLVSSASGANVLTF
>TRBV6-1|-|-|TRBJ1-5
TGTGCCAGCAGTGAAGCGCGACGAACCGGTCTGCAGCCCCAGCATTTT
CASSEARRTGLQPQHF
>TRBV28|-|-|TRBJ1-5
TGTGCCAGCACCAACCAGGGTAGCAATCAGCCCCAGCATTTT
CASTNQGSNQPQHF
>TRBV21-1|-|-|TRBJ1-5
TGTGCCAGCAGCAAATATCGAGGGGGCGCGAATAATCAGCCCCAGCATTTT
CASSKYRGGANNQPQHF
>TRBV7-2|TRBD1|-|TRBJ1-1
TGTGCCAGCAGCCCCCGACAGGGAACGGGCACTGAAGCTTTCTTT
CASSPRQGTGTEAFF
>TRBV28|-|-|TRBJ2-2
TGTGCCAGCAGTTTACGCCCCGGGGAGCTGTTTTTT
CASSLRPGELFF
>TRBV6-5|-|-|TRBJ1-4
TGTGCCAGCAGTTACAGGCAAGCCAGGGGCAATGAAAAACTGTTTTTT
CASSYRQARGNEKLFF
>TRBV7-9|-|-|TRBJ2-7
TGTGCCAGCAGCACATCTAATTTGTACGAGCAGTACTTC
CASSTSNLYEQYF
>TRBV7-6|-|-|TRBJ2-2
TGTGCCAGCAGCTTACGTTTCGCAACCGGGGAGCTGTTTTTT
CASSLRFATGELFF
>TRBV19|-|-|TRBJ1-2
TGTGCCAGTAGTACTAACAGGGCTCCTAACTATGGCTACACCTTC
CASSTNRAPNYGYTF
>TRBV28|-|-|TRBJ2-2
TGTGCCAGCAGTTTCCCGACAATATCCGGGGAGCTGTTTTTT
CASSFPTISGELFF
>TRBV7-2|TRBD2|few|TRBJ2-1
TGTGCCAGCAGCTTAGGAGGACTAGCGGGTTGGGGTGAGCAGTTCTTC
CASSLGGLAGWGEQFF
>TRBV7-2|TRBD2|once|TRBJ2-5
TGTGCCAGCAGCCGGGGGCAGGGACTAGCGTGGGGGGAGACCCAGTACTTC
CASSRGQGLAWGETQYF
>TRBV9|-|-|TRBJ2-2
TGTGCCAGCAGCGAGGGGCGCAGCACCGGGGAGCTGTTTTTT
CASSEGRSTGELFF
>TRBV7-2|-|-|TRBJ1-5
TGTGCCAGCAGCTTAGATGGGGGGAATGGGCCCCAGCATTTT
CASSLDGGNGPQHF
>TRBV30|-|once|TRBJ2-5
TGTGCCTGGAGTGTTGGAGGGTTGAAGACCCAGTACTTC
CAWSVGGLKTQYF
>TRBV7-2|TRBD2|few|TRBJ2-7
TGTGCCAGCAGCTTAGCGGGACTAGCGGAAATCTACTACGAGCAGTACTTC
CASSLAGLAEIYYEQYF
>TRBV5-1|-|-|TRBJ2-7
TGCGCCAGCAGAGGACTGTCCTACGAGCAGTACTTC
CASRGLSYEQYF
>TRBV5-4|TRBD1|-|TRBJ2-3
TGTGCCAGCAGCTTGAAGGACAGGGACCTCATTAAATCTACGCAGTATTTT
CASSLKDRDLIKSTQYF
>TRBV19|-|-|TRBJ2-2
TGTGCCAGTAGTCTAAGGGACGGAGCGAACACCGGGGAGCTGTTTTTT
CASSLRDGANTGELFF
>TRBV7-2|-|-|TRBJ1-5
TGTGCCAGCAGCTTAGCGGCAACCGGGCAGGGGCCCCAGCATTTT
CASSLAATGQGPQHF
>TRBV7-9|-|-|TRBJ1-5
TGTGCCAGCAGCTTAGCAGGGGTTAGGGAGCCCCAGCATTTT
CASSLAGVREPQHF
>TRBV29-1|-|-|TRBJ1-5
TGCAGCGTCGCTGACTTTATAGGTAATCAGCCCCAGCATTTT
CSVADFIGNQPQHF
>TRBV6-5|-|-|TRBJ1-1
TGTGCCAGCACCAACCCGGGGGGCGGGGGTGAAGCTTTCTTT
CASTNPGGGGEAFF
>TRBV6-1|-|-|TRBJ2-7
TGTGCCAGCAGAGAGAGCAGGTTTTCCTACTTC
CASRESRFSYF
>TRBV10-1|TRBD1|-|TRBJ2-2
TGCGCCAGCGGAGGGACAGGGGTTGCCGGCACCGGGGAGCTGTTTTTT
CASGGTGVAGTGELFF
>TRBV27|-|-|TRBJ2-2
TGTGCCAGCAGAAATTGGGGGGAGCTGTTTTTT
CASRNWGELFF
>TRBV29-1|-|-|TRBJ2-5
TGCAGCGGGATCGAGGGTGTAGAGACCCAGTACTTC
CSGIEGVETQYF
>TRBV6-1|TRBD1|-|TRBJ1-1
TGTGCCAGCAGGAGACAGGGGGCTAACACTGAAGCTTTCTTT
CASRRQGANTEAFF
>TRBV19|TRBD1|-|TRBJ2-7
TGTGCCAGTAGTGCCACAGGGGGGATCTACGAGCAGTACTTC
CASSATGGIYEQYF
>TRBV28|-|-|TRBJ1-4
TGTGCCAGCAGTTTATCCGGCCAGGGTCGCACTAATGAAAAACTGTTTTTT
CASSLSGQGRTNEKLFF
>TRBV4-3|TRBD2|-|TRBJ2-1
TGCGCCAGCAGCCCGGGACTAGCGACCTACAATGAGCAGTTCTTC
CASSPGLATYNEQFF
>TRBV6-5|TRBD2|-|TRBJ2-7
TGTGCCAGCAGTTACTCGCTACTAGCGGGAGTGGGCGAGCAGTACTTC
CASSYSLLAGVGEQYF
>TRBV5-1|TRBD1|-|TRBJ2-3
TGCGCCAGCAGCGACGGGACAGGGCGGATGGCAGATACGCAGTATTTT
CASSDGTGRMADTQYF
>TRBV7-2|-|-|TRBJ2-7
TGTGCCAGCAGCTTGTCCGGAGACTTCTCCTACGAGCAGTACTTC
CASSLSGDFSYEQYF
>TRBV27|-|once|TRBJ2-7
TGTGCCAGCAGTTTAGCGGGACTTCTCTTCGAGCAGTACTTC
CASSLAGLLFEQYF
>TRBV28|TRBD1|-|TRBJ1-1
TGTGCCAGCATCCCCCCCAGGGGGCAAGGTGAAGCTTTCTTT
CASIPPRGQGEAFF
>TRBV29-1|-|-|TRBJ2-1
TGCAGCGTTGGAGGGCGGAACGATTACAATGAGCAGTTCTTC
CSVGGRNDYNEQFF